These 21 T cell receptor beta chains came from one sample sequenced in a study of blood T cell repertoires in COVID-19. The method was immunoSEQ multiplex PCR; TCRdb's version includes in-frame clones alone and lacks a portion of them. The sample includes about 70,000 clones, more than 70% of them seen just once. Material for sequencing was peripheral blood. The receptors were sampled from a man older than 75 with acute or convalescent COVID-19.

The chain couples TRBV5-6 to TRBJ1-2, with 9 nucleotides matching TRBD1. V lost 4 bases and J lost 0; bases outside the gene matches: 4. This CDR3 is 15 amino acids long. Germline-derived CDR1 and CDR2 are SGHDT and YYEEEE. The DNA for the CDR3 is TGTGCCAGCAGCCCAACAGGGGGCCCTAACTATGGCTACACCTTC. Amino acid sequence: CASSPTGGPNYGYTF. The full variable domain, completed using reference TRBV5-6 and TRBJ1-2, is DAGVTQSPTHLIKTRGQQVTLRCSPKSGHDTVSWYQQALGQGPQFIFQYYEEEERQRGNFPDRFSGHQFPNYSSELNVNALLLGDSALYLCASSPTGGPNYGYTFGSGTRLTVV.

The chain carries TRBV28 and TRBJ2-7, with D tentatively TRBD1 (5 bases). The V gene's germline CDR1 is MDHEN and CDR2 SYDVKM. The CDR3 is 16 residues long. V lost 5 bases and J 0 bases, leaving 17 bases between the germline ends. The CDR3 here is CASSPPGRTVSYEQYF. Written as DNA, the CDR3 is TGTGCCAGCAGTCCCCCAGGGCGAACCGTCTCCTACGAGCAGTACTTC.

The chain joins TRBV2 to TRBJ2-5, with 7 bases aligning to TRBD2. The CDR3 loop spans 13 amino acids. V lost 10 bases to trimming and J lost 2 bases; unmatched junction nucleotides: 7. Germline values: CDR1 SNHLY, CDR2 FYNNEI. The CDR3 DNA reads TGTGCCACCGACGGGGGGACGCAAGAGACCCAGTACTTC. This sequence encodes CATDGGTQETQYF.

The chain has TRBV3-1 (or the pseudogene TRBV3-2) and TRBJ2-3; TRBD2 is a possible D gene (6 bases). This CDR3 is 13 amino acids long. Germline V gene lookup returns CDR1 LGHDT and CDR2 YNNKEL (reference sequence). Trimming removed 4 bases at V and 12 bases at J, with 17 bases between. CDR3 sequence (DNA): TGTGCCAGCAGCCTACCGAACCCCGGGACTCAGTATTTT. Residues: CASSLPNPGTQYF.

The CDR3 DNA reads TGTGCCAGCGGGGGCGGATACAATGAGCAGTTCTTC. Protein: CASGGGYNEQFF. The chain is built from TRBV3-1 (or the pseudogene TRBV3-2) and TRBJ2-1, with D tentatively TRBD1 (6 bases). Germline V lookup: CDR1 LGHDT, CDR2 YNNKEL (reference sequence). V was shortened by 8 bases and J by 4 bases, with 9 bases between the two germline ends. This CDR3 has 12 residues.

V and J are TRBV25-1 and TRBJ2-3; TRBD1 matches at 7 bases. The CDR3 is 14 residues long. The V and J ends lost 4 bases and 5 bases, in that order; junction bases with no gene match: 6. CDR1 and CDR2 (germline): MGHDK, SYGVNS. The CDR3 sequence is CASSGQGERDTQYF. The CDR3 nucleotides read TGTGCCAGCAGTGGACAGGGTGAGAGAGATACGCAGTATTTT.

In its sample, this clone is medium-sized. The chain is built from TRBV7-2 and TRBJ2-7, with 9 bases identical to TRBD2. The ends lost 1 base at V and 0 bases at J; junction bases unmatched: 7. The CDR3 runs to 17 residues. Per germline, CDR1 SGHTA and CDR2 FQGNSA. The CDR3 here is CASSLGASGIYSYEQYF. The CDR3 DNA follows: TGTGCCAGCAGCTTAGGGGCTAGCGGGATTTACTCCTACGAGCAGTACTTC.

The chain carries TRBV10-3 and TRBJ2-1; 8 bases agree with TRBD2. The V and J ends lost 10 bases and 4 bases, in that order; junction bases with no gene match: 18. Germline V gene lookup returns CDR1 ENHRY and CDR2 SYGVKD. The CDR3 is made up of 17 amino acids. The DNA for the CDR3 is TGTGCCACCACGGGTGGCGGGGGGTTTGGGGATTACAATGAGCAGTTCTTC. Translated, it gives CATTGGGGFGDYNEQFF.

The gene calls are TRBV5-4 and TRBJ2-7; 8 positions match TRBD2. The CDR3 sequence is 14 residues long. V lost 6 bases, J lost 3 bases, and 8 bases stayed unmatched. Germline V gene data show CDR1 as SGHNT and CDR2 as YYREEE (reference sequence). For the CDR3, the DNA is TGTGCCAGCACTGTATGGACTAGCAGCTACGAGCAGTACTTC. It specifies CASTVWTSSYEQYF.

This chain joins TRBV29-1 and TRBJ2-1, with 7 bases identical to TRBD2. The CDR3 spans 13 residues. V shed 7 bases, J shed 8 bases, and the junction held 11 bases outside the gene matches. CDR1 SQVTM and CDR2 ANQGSEA come from the germline V gene. CDR3: CSAWRELVYEQFF. The CDR3 DNA is TGCAGCGCGTGGCGGGAGTTAGTCTATGAGCAGTTCTTC.

This clone was detected only a few times. This chain links TRBV19 with TRBJ1-4; 7 nucleotides match TRBD1. The CDR3 spans 14 residues. The germline CDR1 and CDR2 sequences are LNHDA and SQIVND (reference sequence). V lost 5 bases and J lost 6; bases outside the gene matches: 6. The DNA for the CDR3 is TGTGCCAGTAGTTCTGCAGGGGGTGATGAAAAACTGTTTTTT. Its translation: CASSSAGGDEKLFF.

The chain links TRBV5-1 to TRBJ1-1, with 9 bases lining up with TRBD1. Germline V lookup: CDR1 SGHRS, CDR2 YFSETQ. CDR3 length: 13 residues. J lost 6 bases, V lost 3 bases, and 3 bases had no gene match. The CDR3 loop reads CASSWTGAAEAFF. The DNA of the CDR3 is TGCGCCAGCAGCTGGACAGGGGCCGCTGAAGCTTTCTTT.

The CDR3 loop is CASSLRGGGYNQPQHF. The CDR3 DNA reads TGTGCCAGCAGTCTCCGGGGGGGAGGGTACAATCAGCCCCAGCATTTT. The gene calls are TRBV7-6 and TRBJ1-5, with D possibly TRBD1 on 5 matching bases. V was pared by 6 bases and J by 3 bases, with 18 bases between. CDR3 length: 16 amino acids. Germline CDR1 is SGHVS and CDR2 is FNYEAQ.

The chain links TRBV18 to TRBJ2-6; D call uncertain. Germline V gives CDR1 KGHSH, CDR2 LQKENI. This CDR3 has 14 amino acids. The V and J ends lost 5 bases and 2 bases respectively, with 7 bases between them. CDR3 DNA sequence: TGTGCCAGCTCATCCCTACCTGGGGCCAACGTCCTGACTTTC. Translated: CASSSLPGANVLTF.

V gene TRBV6-6 combines with J gene TRBJ2-2, with 8 bases aligning to TRBD2. This CDR3 contains 15 residues. Germline CDR1 is MNHNY and CDR2 is SVGAGI (reference sequence). V lost 4 bases, J lost 7 bases, and 8 bases stayed unmatched. CDR3 sequence: CASSLTGGPGGELFF. CDR3 sequence (DNA): TGTGCCAGCAGTTTAACGGGAGGGCCTGGCGGGGAGCTGTTTTTT.

The chain uses TRBV11-2 and TRBJ2-1; 7 bases are shared with TRBD2. V was clipped by 11 bases and J by 9 bases; unmatched bases: 7. CDR1 SGHAT and CDR2 FQNNGV come from the germline V gene. The CDR3 contains 11 residues. DNA for the CDR3: TGTGCCTCAAGTGGGGGGGGTGAGCAGTTCTTC. It translates to CASSGGGEQFF.

The chain recombines TRBV28 with TRBJ1-5, with no clear D. CDR1 and CDR2 (germline): MDHEN, SYDVKM. CDR3 length: 11 residues. Trimming stripped 6 bases from V and 11 bases from J, with 11 bases between. As DNA, the CDR3 is TGTGCCAGCAGGCTAGACGGGACCCAGCATTTT. Translation: CASRLDGTQHF.

CDR3 residues: CAISDPLGTGANVLTF. DNA for the CDR3: TGTGCCATCAGTGACCCACTAGGAACTGGGGCCAACGTCCTGACTTTC. This chain joins TRBV10-3 and TRBJ2-6; tentative D call: TRBD2 (5 bases). The germline V gene has CDR1 ENHRY and CDR2 SYGVKD. The CDR3 length is 16 residues. V was clipped by 3 bases and J by 2 bases, with 11 bases between them.

The rearrangement uses TRBV5-6 and TRBJ2-5, with TRBD2 matching over 7 bases. The germline gives CDR1 SGHDT, CDR2 YYEEEE. The J segment lost 2 bases and the V segment lost 3 bases, leaving 1 base of the junction unmatched. The CDR3 length is 13 residues. The CDR3, as DNA: TGTGCCAGCAGCTGGGAGGGGCAAGAGACCCAGTACTTC. As protein: CASSWEGQETQYF.

This clone is a singleton in its sample. The chain carries TRBV10-2 and TRBJ2-7, with TRBD2 as a possible D gene (6 bases). The CDR3 loop spans 16 amino acids. CDR1 and CDR2 from the germline V gene are WSHSY and SAAADI. V was cut by 3 bases and J by 2 bases, with 17 bases left in between. The CDR3 is CASSEGILARTYEQYF. The DNA of the CDR3 is TGCGCCAGCAGTGAAGGGATTCTAGCGCGGACCTACGAGCAGTACTTC.

The chain joins TRBV6-5 to TRBJ1-1; TRBD1 matches 10 bases. With V trimmed by 5 bases and J by 4 bases, 4 bases remained unmatched. In germline, CDR1 is MNHEY, CDR2 SVGAGI. The CDR3 spans 14 residues. CDR3 coding DNA: TGTGCCAGCAGTCCCGGGACAGGGGTCACTGAAGCTTTCTTT. Protein product: CASSPGTGVTEAFF.